One and the same sample provided the 15 T cell receptor beta chains below, sequenced in a study of tumor and adjacent non-tumor tissue in lung cancer. The library came from three nested PCR rounds adapted from ARM-PCR protocols. One entry per CDR3 protein, called by TCRdb with MiXCR from the multiplex PCR reads. Of roughly 200,000 distinct CDR3 sequences in the sample, 71% were seen once. The template was RNA from unsorted bulk tissue. Sequencing used lung tumor tissue. These receptors all come from a man in his fifties or sixties with non-small cell lung cancer.

As for this clonotype: One junction end disagrees with the germline gene, perhaps due to a read error. The chain is built from TRBV11-3 and TRBJ2-1, with TRBD2 matching over 9 bases. This CDR3 spans 15 amino acids. CDR1 and CDR2 (germline): SGHNT, YENEEA. Written as DNA, the CDR3 is TGTGCCAGCACCTCCGAGGCGGGGGGGTACAATGAGCAATTCTTC. Protein sequence: CASTSEAGGYNEQFF.

Comment on this clonotype: Possible read error: a much larger clone is one base away. V is TRBV20-1 and J is TRBJ1-1, with D unclear. CDR3 length: 14 amino acids. The germline V gene encodes CDR1 DFQATT and CDR2 SNEGSKA (reference sequence). The DNA for the CDR3 is TGCAATGCTAGTATGTCCCGATGGAACACTGAAGCTTTCTTT. Amino acids: CNASMSRWNTEAFF.

This clonotype was found a few times. The rearrangement uses TRBV7-9 and TRBJ1-2; no reliable D call. V was clipped by 9 bases and J by 1 base, with 9 bases between them. Germline CDR1 reads SEHNR; CDR2 reads FQNEAQ (reference sequence). The CDR3 consists of 12 residues. In nucleotides, the CDR3 is TGTGCCAGTTCTCGCGATAACTATGGCTACACCTTC. It yields the protein CASSRDNYGYTF.

Comments on this clonotype: It is unclear where the CDR3 begins or ends on the DNA, so no DNA is shown, and the CDR3 is as TCRdb lists it. The rearrangement links TRBV11-2 to TRBJ1-1; TRBD1, as called in the table, went unchecked against the DNA. CDR1 and CDR2 from the germline V gene are SGHAT and FQNNGV. The CDR3 comprises 14 residues, both ends counted. CDR3: CASSLVGKGTEDFF.

This clonotype was observed a few times. V is TRBV5-6 and J is TRBJ2-5; tentatively, D is TRBD2 (7 bases). V lost 4 bases, J lost 4 bases, and 14 bases lay in between. This CDR3 is built from 14 residues. CDR1 is SGHDT, CDR2 YYEEEE, per germline. CDR3 amino acids: CASSLGGPGETQYF. CDR3 sequence (DNA): TGTGCCAGCAGCCTCGGGGGGCCGGGAGAGACCCAGTACTTC.

This clonotype came up a few times. Just one base apart from a much larger clone, this may be a read error. The chain combines TRBV5-1 with TRBJ2-7; 7 bases map to TRBD1. This CDR3 is built from 15 residues. From germline, CDR1 is SGHRS and CDR2 YFSETQ. V shed 0 bases and J 2 bases; nucleotides not matched to a gene: 5. The CDR3 nucleotides are TGCGCCAGCAGCTTGGGTCCGGGACAGACCTACGAGCAGTACTTC. Translating gives CASSLGPGQTYEQYF.

The genes are TRBV6-4 and TRBJ1-2, with 7 bases matching TRBD1. J gave up 2 bases and V 6 bases, and 6 bases lay outside the gene matches. The CDR3 has 14 residues. Germline CDR1 and CDR2: MRHNA and SNTAGT. The CDR3 nucleotides are TGTGCCAGCAGCCCGGAACAGGGGAACTATGGCTACACCTTC. The encoded protein is CASSPEQGNYGYTF.

V gene TRBV28 combines with J gene TRBJ2-3, with D tentatively TRBD1 (6 bases). CDR1 and CDR2 from the germline V gene are MDHEN and SYDVKM. Trimming left V 6 bases short and J 3 bases short, with 19 bases between. The CDR3 covers 16 residues. CDR3 in amino acids: CASSSLAGVRTDTQYF. CDR3 nucleotides: TGTGCCAGCAGCTCCTTAGCAGGGGTAAGGACAGATACGCAGTATTTT.

There are a few counts of this clonotype. J is TRBJ1-1 and V is TRBV10-1; 7 bases map to TRBD1. CDR1 and CDR2 (germline): WNHNN, SYGVQD (reference sequence). J gave up 6 bases and V 5 bases, and 12 bases lay outside the gene matches. The CDR3 runs 15 residues. The CDR3 DNA reads as TGCGCCAGCAGTCTACGGACAGGAGAACTTGCTGAAGCTTTCTTT. This sequence encodes CASSLRTGELAEAFF.

As regards this clonotype: The CDR3 does not end in the conserved phenylalanine or tryptophan, so this is likely a read error. This chain uses TRBV29-1 with TRBJ2-4; a possible D gene is TRBD2 (6 bases). Deletions cut 5 bases from V and 0 bases from J, with 14 bases between. Germline V gene lookup returns CDR1 SQVTM and CDR2 ANQGSEA. This CDR3 region has 15 residues. CDR3 residues: CSVTEGGLAKNIQYL. In nucleotides, the CDR3 is TGCAGCGTTACGGAGGGAGGACTAGCCAAAAACATTCAGTACTTA.

About this clonotype: The junction departs from the called germline gene at one end, perhaps through a read error. The chain links TRBV12-3 or TRBV12-4 to TRBJ2-1, with 7 bases aligning to TRBD2. This CDR3 is 15 amino acids long. In DNA, the CDR3 is TGTGCCAGCAGCAGGACTAGAGGCTCCTACAATGGGCAGTTCTTC. This sequence encodes CASSRTRGSYNGQFF.

This clonotype came up once. Since a much larger clone is just one base distant, this may be a read error. The chain has TRBV14 and TRBJ2-7; D is unclear. CDR1 is SGHDN and CDR2 is FVKESK in the germline V gene. CDR3 length equals 14 residues. V gave up 1 base and J gave up 3 bases, with 10 bases separating them. The CDR3 coding sequence is TGTGCCAGCAGCCAAGTTTCTCAGAGCTACGAGCAGTACTTC. Translating it yields CASSQVSQSYEQYF.

Note on this clonotype: A much larger clone lies one base from this, so it may be a read error. The genes are TRBV4-3 and TRBJ1-4; D not certain. The germline gives CDR1 LGHNA, CDR2 YSLEER. The CDR3 length is 15 residues. Here the CDR3 reads CAISRDGATNEKLFF. The CDR3 DNA is TGCGCCATCAGCCGAGACGGTGCAACTAATGAAAAACTGTTTTTT.

This chain joins TRBV4-2 and TRBJ2-2; a weak D match, TRBD2 (6 bases). Trimming removed 4 bases from V and 0 bases from J, with 12 bases in between. CDR3 length: 16 residues. Germline CDR1 is LGHNA and CDR2 is YNFKEQ. The CDR3 sequence is CASSPEPGANTGELFF. As DNA, the CDR3 is TGTGCCAGCAGCCCAGAACCGGGAGCGAACACCGGGGAGCTGTTTTTT.

J is TRBJ2-3 and V is TRBV7-9, with D tentatively TRBD2 (6 bases). Germline V gives CDR1 SEHNR, CDR2 FQNEAQ (reference sequence). V was clipped by 5 bases and J by 5 bases, with 17 bases between them. This CDR3 is built from 15 residues. CDR3 sequence reads: CASSPQGGEVDTQYF. CDR3 in DNA: TGTGCCAGCAGCCCCCAGGGCGGGGAGGTAGATACGCAGTATTTT. Variable domain in full (rest from reference TRBV7-9 and TRBJ2-3): DTGVSQNPRHKITKRGQNVTFRCDPISEHNRLYWYRQTLGQGPEFLTYFQNEAQLEKSRLLSDRFSAERPKGSFSTLEIQRTEQGDSAMYLCASSPQGGEVDTQYFGPGTRLTVL.